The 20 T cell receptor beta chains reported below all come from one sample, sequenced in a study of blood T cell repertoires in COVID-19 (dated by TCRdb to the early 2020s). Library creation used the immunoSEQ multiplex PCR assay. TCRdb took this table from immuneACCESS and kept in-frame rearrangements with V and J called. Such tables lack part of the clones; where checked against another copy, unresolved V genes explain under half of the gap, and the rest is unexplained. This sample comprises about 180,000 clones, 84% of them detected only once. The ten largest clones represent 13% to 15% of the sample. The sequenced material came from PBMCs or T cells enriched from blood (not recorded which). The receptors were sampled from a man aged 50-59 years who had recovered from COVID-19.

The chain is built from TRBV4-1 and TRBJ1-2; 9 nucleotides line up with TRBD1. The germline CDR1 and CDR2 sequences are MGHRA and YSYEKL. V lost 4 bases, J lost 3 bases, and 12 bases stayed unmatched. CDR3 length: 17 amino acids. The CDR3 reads CASSRSGTGSGDYGYTF. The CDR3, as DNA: TGCGCCAGCAGCCGCTCCGGGACAGGGTCCGGAGACTATGGCTACACCTTC.

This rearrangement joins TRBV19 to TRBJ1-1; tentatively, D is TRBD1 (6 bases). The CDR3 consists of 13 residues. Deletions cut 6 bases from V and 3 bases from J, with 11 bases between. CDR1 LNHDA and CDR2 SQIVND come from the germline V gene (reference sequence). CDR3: CASREQGDTEAFF. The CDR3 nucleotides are TGTGCCAGTAGGGAACAGGGAGACACTGAAGCTTTCTTT.

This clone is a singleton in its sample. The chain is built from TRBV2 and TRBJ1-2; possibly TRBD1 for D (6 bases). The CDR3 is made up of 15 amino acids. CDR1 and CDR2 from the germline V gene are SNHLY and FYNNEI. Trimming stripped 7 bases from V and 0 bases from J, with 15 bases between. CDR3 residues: CASKDRDTANYGYTF. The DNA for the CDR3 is TGTGCCAGCAAGGACCGGGACACAGCTAACTATGGCTACACCTTC.

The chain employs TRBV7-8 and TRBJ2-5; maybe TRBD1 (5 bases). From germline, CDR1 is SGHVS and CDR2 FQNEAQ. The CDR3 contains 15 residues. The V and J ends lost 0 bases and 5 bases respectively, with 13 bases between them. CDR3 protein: CASSLARGIVETQYF. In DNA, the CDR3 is TGTGCCAGCAGCTTAGCAAGGGGTATAGTGGAGACCCAGTACTTC.

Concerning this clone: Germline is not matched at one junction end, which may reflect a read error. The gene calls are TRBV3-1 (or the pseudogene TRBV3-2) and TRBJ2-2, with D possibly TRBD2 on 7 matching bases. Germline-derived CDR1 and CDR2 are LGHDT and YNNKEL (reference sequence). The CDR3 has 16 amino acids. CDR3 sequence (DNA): TGTGTCAGCAGTAAAAGGGGCGGGGGCTATACCGGGGAGCTGTTTTTT. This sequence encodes CVSSKRGGGYTGELFF.

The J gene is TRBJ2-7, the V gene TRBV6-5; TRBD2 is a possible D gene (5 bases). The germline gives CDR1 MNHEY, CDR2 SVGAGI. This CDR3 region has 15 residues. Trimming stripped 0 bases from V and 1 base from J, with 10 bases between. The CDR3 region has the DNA TGTGCCAGCAGTTACTCGAGCGGCAGGTCCTACGAGCAGTACTTC. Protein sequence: CASSYSSGRSYEQYF.

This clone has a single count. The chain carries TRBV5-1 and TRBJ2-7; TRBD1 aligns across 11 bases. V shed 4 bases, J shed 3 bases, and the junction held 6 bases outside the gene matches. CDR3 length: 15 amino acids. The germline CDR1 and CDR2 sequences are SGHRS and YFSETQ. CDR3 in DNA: TGCGCCAGCAGCCCAACCGGGACAGGGGGCTACGAGCAGTACTTC. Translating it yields CASSPTGTGGYEQYF.

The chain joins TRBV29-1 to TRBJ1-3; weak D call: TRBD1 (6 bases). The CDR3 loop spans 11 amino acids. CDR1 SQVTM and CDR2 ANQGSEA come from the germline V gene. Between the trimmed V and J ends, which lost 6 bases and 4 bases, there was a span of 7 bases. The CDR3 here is CSVGQGNTIYF. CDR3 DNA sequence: TGCAGCGTCGGACAGGGAAACACCATATATTTT.

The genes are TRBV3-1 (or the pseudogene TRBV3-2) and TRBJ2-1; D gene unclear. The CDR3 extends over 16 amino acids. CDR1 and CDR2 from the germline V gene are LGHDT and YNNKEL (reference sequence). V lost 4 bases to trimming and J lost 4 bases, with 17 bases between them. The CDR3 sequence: CASSPIASRVYNEQFF. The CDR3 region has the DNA TGTGCCAGCAGCCCTATAGCCAGTCGGGTTTACAATGAGCAGTTCTTC.

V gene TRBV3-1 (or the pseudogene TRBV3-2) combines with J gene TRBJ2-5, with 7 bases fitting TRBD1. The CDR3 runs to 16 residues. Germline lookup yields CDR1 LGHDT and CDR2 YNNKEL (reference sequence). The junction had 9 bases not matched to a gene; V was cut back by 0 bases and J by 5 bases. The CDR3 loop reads CASSQDRGGVGETQYF. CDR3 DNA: TGTGCCAGCAGCCAAGACAGAGGGGGCGTTGGGGAGACCCAGTACTTC.

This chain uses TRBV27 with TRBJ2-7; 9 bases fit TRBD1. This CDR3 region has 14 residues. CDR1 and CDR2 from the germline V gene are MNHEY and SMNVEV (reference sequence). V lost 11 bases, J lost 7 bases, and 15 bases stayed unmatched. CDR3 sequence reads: CAGLRGQGNPEQYF. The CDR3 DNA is TGTGCCGGATTACGGGGACAGGGAAACCCTGAGCAGTACTTC.

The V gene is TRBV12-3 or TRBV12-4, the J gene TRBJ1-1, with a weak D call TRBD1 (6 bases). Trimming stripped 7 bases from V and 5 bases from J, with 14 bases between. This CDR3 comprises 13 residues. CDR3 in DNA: TGTGCCAGCACCCACAGGGCGCTGACTGAAGCTTTCTTT. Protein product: CASTHRALTEAFF.

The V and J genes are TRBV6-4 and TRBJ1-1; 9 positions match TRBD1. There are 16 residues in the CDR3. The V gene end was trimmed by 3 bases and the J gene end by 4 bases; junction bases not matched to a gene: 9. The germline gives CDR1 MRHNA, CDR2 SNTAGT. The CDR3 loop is CASSEQGALGSTEAFF. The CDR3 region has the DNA TGTGCCAGCAGTGAACAGGGGGCGTTGGGGAGCACTGAAGCTTTCTTT.

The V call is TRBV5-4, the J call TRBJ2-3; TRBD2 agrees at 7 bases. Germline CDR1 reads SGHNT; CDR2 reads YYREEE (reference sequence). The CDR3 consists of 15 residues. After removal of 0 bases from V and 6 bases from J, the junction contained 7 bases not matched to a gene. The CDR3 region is CASSLAGGESDTQYF. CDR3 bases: TGTGCCAGCAGCTTGGCTGGGGGGGAGTCGGATACGCAGTATTTT.

The CDR3 reads CASRGQGSSPLHF. DNA of the CDR3: TGCGCCAGCAGGGGACAGGGGTCTTCACCCCTCCACTTT. The gene calls are TRBV5-1 and TRBJ1-6; 10 bases are shared with TRBD1. CDR1 SGHRS and CDR2 YFSETQ come from the germline V gene. V lost 5 bases and J lost 9; bases outside the gene matches: 2. The CDR3 is made up of 13 amino acids.

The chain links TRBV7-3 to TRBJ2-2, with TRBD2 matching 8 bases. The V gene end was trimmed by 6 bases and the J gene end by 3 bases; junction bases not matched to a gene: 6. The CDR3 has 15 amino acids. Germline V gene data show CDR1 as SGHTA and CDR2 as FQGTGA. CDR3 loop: CASSPSGGYTGELFF. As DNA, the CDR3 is TGTGCCAGCAGTCCCTCGGGGGGGTACACCGGGGAGCTGTTTTTT.

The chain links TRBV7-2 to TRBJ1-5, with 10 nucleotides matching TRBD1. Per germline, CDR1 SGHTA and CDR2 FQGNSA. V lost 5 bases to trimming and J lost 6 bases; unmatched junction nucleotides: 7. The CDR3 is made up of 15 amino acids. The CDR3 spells CASSPLWDRGQPQHF. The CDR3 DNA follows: TGTGCCAGCAGCCCCCTCTGGGACAGGGGTCAGCCCCAGCATTTT.

In nucleotides, the CDR3 is TGTGCCAGCAGCCCCACAGCCTCCGCCTTATACGAGCAGTACTTC. This gives the protein CASSPTASALYEQYF. The J gene is TRBJ2-7, the V gene TRBV6-5; no firm D call. V lost 6 bases and J 4 bases, leaving 19 bases between the germline ends. The CDR3 contains 15 residues. CDR1 and CDR2 (germline): MNHEY, SVGAGI.

This CDR3 reads CAISGGLALQETQYF. The CDR3 DNA follows: TGTGCCATCAGTGGAGGACTAGCGTTACAAGAGACCCAGTACTTC. The J gene is TRBJ2-5, the V gene TRBV10-3; 9 bases are a match to TRBD2. CDR1 and CDR2 from the germline V gene are ENHRY and SYGVKD. The CDR3 length is 15 residues. The junction had 5 bases not matched to a gene; V was cut back by 4 bases and J by 2 bases.

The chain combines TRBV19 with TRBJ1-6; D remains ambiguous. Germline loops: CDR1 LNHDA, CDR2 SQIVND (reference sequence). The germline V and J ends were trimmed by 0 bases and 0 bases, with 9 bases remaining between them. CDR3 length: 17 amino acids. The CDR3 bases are TGTGCCAGTAGTATAGATGGAGTTCTCTCCTATAATTCACCCCTCCACTTT. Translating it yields CASSIDGVLSYNSPLHF.